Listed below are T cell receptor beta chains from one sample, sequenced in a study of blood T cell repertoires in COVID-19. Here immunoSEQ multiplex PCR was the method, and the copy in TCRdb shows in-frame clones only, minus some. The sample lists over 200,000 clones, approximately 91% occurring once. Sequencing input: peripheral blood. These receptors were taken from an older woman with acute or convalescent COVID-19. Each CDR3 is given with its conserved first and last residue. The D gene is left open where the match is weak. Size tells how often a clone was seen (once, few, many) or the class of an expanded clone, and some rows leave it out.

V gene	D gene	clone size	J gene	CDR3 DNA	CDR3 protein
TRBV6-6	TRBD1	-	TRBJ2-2	TGTGCCAGCAGTTACTTGGACAGGCGGAGCACCGGGGAGCTGTTTTTT	CASSYLDRRSTGELFF
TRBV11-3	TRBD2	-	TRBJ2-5	TGTGCCAGCAGTTTACTTAGCGGGATCCAAGAGACCCAGTACTTC	CASSLLSGIQETQYF
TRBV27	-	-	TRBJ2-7	TGTGCCAGCAGTTCCCTCCAGGGGATTGGCTACGAGCAGTACTTC	CASSSLQGIGYEQYF
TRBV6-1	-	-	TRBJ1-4	TGTGCCAGCAGTGAGCGTGGGGAGAGGGAAAAACTGTTTTTT	CASSERGEREKLFF
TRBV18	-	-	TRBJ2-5	TGTGCCAGCTCCCATAACACAGGCTGGGAGACCCAGTACTTC	CASSHNTGWETQYF
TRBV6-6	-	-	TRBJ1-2	TGTGCCACCCACCGGGGAAGCGACTATGGCTACACCTTC	CATHRGSDYGYTF
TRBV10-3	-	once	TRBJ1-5	TGTGCCATCAGTGAGCCTACTCAGCCCCAGCATTTT	CAISEPTQPQHF
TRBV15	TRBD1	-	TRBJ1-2	TGTGCCACCAGCGGTGGACAGGGGGGTAACTATGGCTACACCTTC	CATSGGQGGNYGYTF
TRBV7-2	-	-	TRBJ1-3	TGTGCCAGCAGCTTAGGTGGGGGGTTTGGAAACACCATATATTTT	CASSLGGGFGNTIYF
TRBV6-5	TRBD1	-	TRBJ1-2	TGTGCCAGCACGAAGACAGGGGTTAACTATGGCTACACCTTC	CASTKTGVNYGYTF
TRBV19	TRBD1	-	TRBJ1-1	TGTGCCAGTATCCGCAGGGGGTTTGCCACTGAAGCTTTCTTT	CASIRRGFATEAFF
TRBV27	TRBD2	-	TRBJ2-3	TGTGCCAGCAGTTTCCGACTAGCGGGAGGGCCTAGCACAGATACGCAGTATTTT	CASSFRLAGGPSTDTQYF
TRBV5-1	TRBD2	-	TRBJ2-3	TGCGCCAGCAGCTTGGCCGGCGGGGGACGAGGGGATACGCAGTATTTT	CASSLAGGGRGDTQYF
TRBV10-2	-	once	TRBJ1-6	TGCGCCAGCAGTGAGTCGGCAGGGGTCTCACCCCTCCACTTT	CASSESAGVSPLHF
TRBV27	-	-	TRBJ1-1	TGTGCCAGCAGTTTATCGGGGACATCTCGAACGGCTTTCTTT	CASSLSGTSRTAFF
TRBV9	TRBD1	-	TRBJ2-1	TGTGCCAGCAGCCCCCTAGACAGGGGACTTTACAATGAGCAGTTCTTC	CASSPLDRGLYNEQFF
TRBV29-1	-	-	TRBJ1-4	TGCAGCGTTGGGCAGGGAGGGGGAAAACTGTTTTTT	CSVGQGGGKLFF
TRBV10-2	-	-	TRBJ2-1	TGCGCCAGCAGTAGTGGGGAGAACAATGAGCAGTTCTTC	CASSSGENNEQFF
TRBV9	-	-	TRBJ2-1	TGTGCCAGCAGCAAGAGCGGACAGTTCGAGCAGTTCTTC	CASSKSGQFEQFF
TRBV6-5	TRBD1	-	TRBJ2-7	TGTGCAGCAGGGGACAGGGGATTGAGCGAGCAGTACTTC	CAAGDRGLSEQYF
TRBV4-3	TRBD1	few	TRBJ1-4	TGCGCCAGCAGCTCTTGGACAGGGAATAATGAAAAACTGTTTTTT	CASSSWTGNNEKLFF
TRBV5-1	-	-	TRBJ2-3	TGCGCCAGCAGCACCACAGGGCTCACAGATACGCAGTATTTT	CASSTTGLTDTQYF
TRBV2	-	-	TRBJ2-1	TGTGCCAGCCGGGAAACCTCCTACAATGAGCAGTTCTTC	CASRETSYNEQFF
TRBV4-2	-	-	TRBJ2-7	TGTGCCAGCAGCCAAGGACTAGTTGCCTACGAGCAGTACTTC	CASSQGLVAYEQYF
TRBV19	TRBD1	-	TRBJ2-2	TGTGCCAGTAGAGGACAGGGGGCTCTTACCGGGGAGCTGTTTTTT	CASRGQGALTGELFF
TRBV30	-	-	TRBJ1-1	TGTGCCTGGAGTGCCCTAACCCGCTCTAGACAGACGAACACTGAAGCTTTCTTT	CAWSALTRSRQTNTEAFF